One and the same sample provided the 27 T cell receptor beta chains below, sequenced in a study of blood T cell repertoires in COVID-19. Sequenced by immunoSEQ multiplex PCR; TCRdb stores in-frame clones only, minus some. The table shows 150,000 to 250,000 clones, with about 93% occurring only once. The sample consisted of peripheral blood. Receptors originate from a man aged 25-40 years with COVID-19, enrolled during active disease.

The chain links TRBV29-1 to TRBJ1-1; maybe TRBD1 (6 bases). The CDR3 runs to 12 residues. In germline, CDR1 is SQVTM, CDR2 ANQGSEA. Trimming cost V 2 bases and J 6 bases, with 10 bases left between them. The CDR3 coding sequence is TGCAGCGTTGAAACAGGGTCGTCTGAAGCTTTCTTT. Translated, it gives CSVETGSSEAFF.

The V and J genes are TRBV9 and TRBJ1-6; unclear D gene. CDR3 length: 16 residues. In germline, CDR1 is SGDLS, CDR2 YYNGEE. V shed 0 bases and J shed 10 bases, with 17 bases lying between them. CDR3 nucleotides: TGTGCCAGCAGCGTAGTCGCGGACGGGCGAGGGTCACCCCTCCACTTT. Protein: CASSVVADGRGSPLHF.

The chain carries TRBV5-1 and TRBJ1-1; perhaps TRBD1 as D (5 bases). Between the trimmed V and J ends, which lost 4 bases and 1 base, there was a span of 11 bases. The germline CDR1 and CDR2 sequences are SGHRS and YFSETQ. This CDR3 is 14 amino acids long. The CDR3 region is CASSTTERNTEAFF. The DNA of the CDR3 is TGCGCCAGCAGCACGACAGAACGGAACACTGAAGCTTTCTTT. The full variable domain, with the rest looked up from reference TRBV5-1 and TRBJ1-1, is KAGVTQTPRYLIKTRGQQVTLSCSPISGHRSVSWYQQTPGQGLQFLFEYFSETQRNKGNFPGRFSGRQFSNSRSEMNVSTLELGDSALYLCASSTTERNTEAFFGQGTRLTVV.

The V and J genes are TRBV30 and TRBJ1-3, with 7 bases matching TRBD1. Germline loops: CDR1 GTSNPN, CDR2 SVGIG (reference sequence). The V gene end was trimmed by 5 bases and the J gene end by 2 bases; junction bases not matched to a gene: 3. This CDR3 is built from 13 residues. The CDR3 DNA follows: TGTGCCTGGGACAGGGCCCCTGGAAACACCATATATTTT. Protein sequence: CAWDRAPGNTIYF.

The chain is built from TRBV10-3 and TRBJ2-2, with 10 bases matching TRBD2. This CDR3 has 15 amino acids. V trimming: 10 bases; J trimming: 1 base; junction bases outside the gene matches: 6. Germline CDR1 and CDR2: ENHRY and SYGVKD. CDR3 nucleotide sequence: TGTGCCACACATACTAGCGGGGAGAACACCGGGGAGCTGTTTTTT. It translates to CATHTSGENTGELFF.

The rearrangement joins TRBV30 to TRBJ2-5; 7 bases are shared with TRBD1. The V segment lost 5 bases and the J segment 2 bases; nucleotides outside the gene matches: 8. Germline assignment: CDR1 GTSNPN and CDR2 SVGIG (reference sequence). CDR3 length: 14 residues. The CDR3 is CAWDRTGIQETQYF. CDR3 nucleotide sequence: TGTGCCTGGGACCGGACAGGCATTCAAGAGACCCAGTACTTC.

The rearrangement joins TRBV3-1 (or the pseudogene TRBV3-2) to TRBJ2-1, with 8 bases that match TRBD2. V gave up 0 bases and J gave up 5 bases; unmatched junction bases: 6. Germline V gene data show CDR1 as LGHDT and CDR2 as YNNKEL (reference sequence). The CDR3 loop spans 16 amino acids. For the CDR3, the DNA is TGTGCCAGCAGCCAAGATCGAGGGACTAGAAACAATGAGCAGTTCTTC. It encodes CASSQDRGTRNNEQFF.

Here the CDR3 DNA reads TGTGCCATCAGTGAACTCCCGGGACAGGGGGCGTCAAATGGCTACACCTTC. This gives the protein CAISELPGQGASNGYTF. The chain has TRBV10-3 and TRBJ1-2, with 12 bases matching TRBD1. V shed 3 bases and J 6 bases; nucleotides not matched to a gene: 11. CDR3 size: 17 residues. Germline V gives CDR1 ENHRY, CDR2 SYGVKD.

The chain links TRBV4-1 to TRBJ2-5; no definite D call. Trimming cost V 0 bases and J 4 bases, with 9 bases left between them. This CDR3 has 14 residues. Per the germline V gene, CDR1 is MGHRA and CDR2 is YSYEKL. DNA for the CDR3: TGCGCCAGCAGCCAAGATGCGAATGCAGAGACCCAGTACTTC. The encoded protein is CASSQDANAETQYF.

This chain connects TRBV11-2 to TRBJ2-1; 16 bases map to TRBD2. Losses at the gene ends were 2 bases for V and 9 bases for J; bases not matched to a gene: 7. This CDR3 is 17 amino acids long. The V gene's germline CDR1 is SGHAT and CDR2 FQNNGV. The CDR3 DNA is TGTGCCAGCAGCTTAATGGGGACTAGCGGGGGGGCCCCTGAGCAGTTCTTC. Its translation: CASSLMGTSGGAPEQFF.

The chain employs TRBV30 and TRBJ1-2; a weak D match, TRBD1 (6 bases). CDR1 is GTSNPN and CDR2 is SVGIG in the germline V gene (reference sequence). The V gene lost 1 base and the J gene lost 8 bases, with 14 bases spanning the gap. This CDR3 has 13 amino acids. The CDR3 sequence: CAWSGYHRVGYTF. CDR3 DNA: TGTGCCTGGAGTGGGTATCACAGGGTCGGCTACACCTTC.

The chain links TRBV4-1 to TRBJ2-1; 9 nucleotides match TRBD1. Trimming at V came to 1 base and at J to 2 bases, leaving 3 bases not matched to a gene. CDR1 is MGHRA, CDR2 YSYEKL, per germline. The length of the CDR3 is 16 residues. The CDR3 sequence: CASSQAGQGTYNEQFF. In DNA form, the CDR3 reads TGCGCCAGCAGCCAAGCAGGACAGGGGACCTACAATGAGCAGTTCTTC.

This chain links TRBV27 with TRBJ2-3, with TRBD2 matching over 11 bases. Germline V gives CDR1 MNHEY, CDR2 SMNVEV (reference sequence). V lost 0 bases and J lost 1; bases outside the gene matches: 3. The CDR3 extends over 17 amino acids. CDR3 coding DNA: TGTGCCAGCAGTTTATCGGCGACTAGCGGGGGCACAGATACGCAGTATTTT. It yields the protein CASSLSATSGGTDTQYF.

J is TRBJ1-3 and V is TRBV6-6, with 7 bases fitting TRBD1. V lost 8 bases to trimming and J lost 1 base; unmatched junction nucleotides: 8. The germline V gene has CDR1 MNHNY and CDR2 SVGAGI (reference sequence). The CDR3 runs to 15 residues. The CDR3 protein is CASSHGQVSGNTIYF. The CDR3, as DNA: TGTGCCAGCTCCCACGGACAGGTGTCTGGAAACACCATATATTTT.

The rearrangement joins TRBV18 to TRBJ1-5, with 7 bases lining up with TRBD1. Germline V gives CDR1 KGHSH, CDR2 LQKENI. Germline trimming cut 4 bases from V and 6 bases from J; bases unmatched to any gene: 9. The CDR3 is 15 residues long. The CDR3 nucleotides are TGTGCCAGCTCACTCCGGGAGAGGGGGCTTCAGCCCCAGCATTTT. It is translated as CASSLRERGLQPQHF. The variable domain in full, completed from reference TRBV18 and TRBJ1-5, reads NAGVMQNPRHLVRRRGQEARLRCSPMKGHSHVYWYRQLPEEGLKFMVYLQKENIIDESGMPKERFSAEFPKEGPSILRIQQVVRGDSAAYFCASSLRERGLQPQHFGDGTRLSIL.

The chain links TRBV9 to TRBJ2-3; TRBD2 matches 8 bases. Per germline, CDR1 SGDLS and CDR2 YYNGEE. The CDR3 has 16 residues. Unmatched junction bases numbered 8, after V lost 4 bases and J lost 1 base. The DNA of the CDR3 is TGTGCCAGCAGCCCCCGGGCGGGACTAGGCACAGATACGCAGTATTTT. Encoded protein: CASSPRAGLGTDTQYF.

The chain carries TRBV7-3 and TRBJ1-5; D may be TRBD1 (5 bases). V was trimmed by 2 bases and J by 6 bases, leaving 23 bases between them. Germline values: CDR1 SGHTA, CDR2 FQGTGA. There are 18 residues in the CDR3. The CDR3 is CASSLRVFSRGLSQPQHF. CDR3 DNA: TGTGCCAGCAGCTTACGGGTTTTTTCTAGGGGTTTAAGTCAGCCCCAGCATTTT.

The chain uses TRBV12-3 or TRBV12-4 and TRBJ2-1; the D is unclear. V lost 7 bases, J lost 5 bases, and 12 bases lay in between. The CDR3 spans 13 residues. CDR3 protein: CASTLNRDNEQFF. The CDR3 DNA follows: TGTGCCAGCACCCTTAACCGGGACAATGAGCAGTTCTTC.

The V and J genes are TRBV5-4 and TRBJ1-1; unclear D gene. Trimming shortened V by 2 bases and J by 3 bases, and 8 bases separated the two germline ends. The CDR3 consists of 13 residues. Germline V lookup: CDR1 SGHNT, CDR2 YYREEE (reference sequence). CDR3 in DNA: TGTGCCAGCAGCTTCCGGGTGGACACTGAAGCTTTCTTT. It translates to CASSFRVDTEAFF.

The V and J genes are TRBV4-1 and TRBJ2-7, with 8 bases lining up with TRBD1. Germline CDR1 and CDR2: MGHRA and YSYEKL. The V gene end was trimmed by 0 bases and the J gene end by 5 bases; junction bases not matched to a gene: 6. CDR3 size: 15 residues. Written as DNA, the CDR3 is TGCGCCAGCAGCCAAGATTTGATCAGGGGGCACGAGCAGTACTTC. Amino acid sequence: CASSQDLIRGHEQYF.

The V gene is TRBV6-1, the J gene TRBJ1-5, with D tentatively TRBD1 (5 bases). This CDR3 is built from 15 residues. V lost 0 bases and J lost 7, with 13 bases in between. Germline assignment: CDR1 MNHNS and CDR2 SASEGT. The CDR3 nucleotides are TGTGCCAGCAGTGAAGCCGTACAGGCCGTCCAGCCCCAGCATTTT. Amino acids: CASSEAVQAVQPQHF.

The chain links TRBV28 to TRBJ1-4, with TRBD1 matching 8 bases. Germline loops: CDR1 MDHEN, CDR2 SYDVKM. The CDR3 runs to 17 residues. V lost 6 bases and J lost 3; bases outside the gene matches: 12. The CDR3 nucleotides read TGTGCCAGCAGACCCGGACAGGGTTCAAGGGCTAATGAAAAACTGTTTTTT. Translating it yields CASRPGQGSRANEKLFF.

A note on this clone: The same CDR3 also results from other DNA sequences found in this sample. The chain carries TRBV5-1 and TRBJ1-2, with TRBD1 identical over 8 bases. V shed 0 bases, J shed 2 bases, and the junction held 0 bases outside the gene matches. From germline, CDR1 is SGHRS and CDR2 YFSETQ. The CDR3 runs to 14 residues. The CDR3 coding sequence is TGCGCCAGCAGCTTGGCAGGGGGCAACTATGGCTACACCTTC. Its translation: CASSLAGGNYGYTF.

This clone was counted once. J is TRBJ1-1 and V is TRBV6-5, with 11 bases matching TRBD1. J lost 5 bases, V lost 6 bases, and 5 bases had no gene match. This CDR3 is 14 amino acids long. Per the germline V gene, CDR1 is MNHEY and CDR2 is SVGAGI. This chain's CDR3 is CASSPGQGETEAFF. The DNA of the CDR3 is TGTGCCAGCAGCCCGGGACAGGGGGAAACTGAAGCTTTCTTT.

This sequence joins TRBV6-5 and TRBJ2-7; TRBD1 is a possible D gene (5 bases). Trimming cost V 0 bases and J 2 bases, with 14 bases left between them. Germline V gene data show CDR1 as MNHEY and CDR2 as SVGAGI. CDR3 length equals 16 residues. Written as DNA, the CDR3 is TGTGCCAGCAGTTACTCGGTAGGGGCAGGGCCCTACGAGCAGTACTTC. Translation gives CASSYSVGAGPYEQYF.

V is TRBV29-1 and J is TRBJ1-2; 11 nucleotides line up with TRBD1. The V segment lost 3 bases and the J segment 9 bases; nucleotides outside the gene matches: 6. The CDR3 extends over 13 amino acids. Germline loops: CDR1 SQVTM, CDR2 ANQGSEA. This CDR3 reads CSVDIGQGASYTF. The CDR3 DNA reads TGCAGCGTTGATATAGGACAGGGGGCGAGCTACACCTTC.

The genes are TRBV6-5 and TRBJ2-2; 8 bases are shared with TRBD1. The ends lost 1 base at V and 6 bases at J; junction bases unmatched: 4. The CDR3 length is 15 residues. Per the germline V gene, CDR1 is MNHEY and CDR2 is SVGAGI. CDR3 protein: CASSYFGQGAGELFF. The CDR3, as DNA: TGTGCCAGCAGTTACTTTGGACAGGGCGCCGGGGAGCTGTTTTTT.